This note documents a single TCR beta chain sequence. The antigen it recognizes is unknown. Per-nucleotide qualities are absent, and no much larger clonotype sits a single base away. The sample is drawn from a study of blood T cell repertoires in COVID-19 (dated by TCRdb to the early 2020s). Notes on the research overall: Samples from collaborators originated in the United States, Italy and Spain and spanned both the acute and convalescent phases of COVID-19. The material from the prospective study consisted of cDNA or gDNA derived from T cells, B-cell-depleted T cells, or PBMCs. Deeply sampled blood TCRbeta repertoires from subjects exposed to, actively infected with, or recovered from COVID-19 were included in the dataset. The repertoires were released in a freely available public database intended as a resource for research on the immune response to SARS-CoV-2. The samples were drawn from two sources: the first 160 participants of the ongoing ImmuneRACE study, and fewer than 1,500 subjects contributed by 6 global collaborators. The sample metadata nearly always contained a de-identified subject ID, COVID-19 status, age in years and sex. Where HLA class I and class II types were available, the types were taken from metadata supplied by the sample provider, not from assay-based typing. The paper as a whole reports these results and caveats: The quantity of clinical and demographic metadata differed by source and by participant and was supplied without curation.

Collaborating institutions collected whole blood in K2EDTA tubes following their own protocols. For TCRbeta analysis, collaborators shipped samples as frozen whole blood, isolated PBMCs, or DNA extracted from either of those sample types. CDR1 and CDR2 were assigned from the germline V gene as SGHTA and FQGNSA. V and J lose 5 bases and 0 bases, and a span of 17 bases separates them. From the cysteine through the phenylalanine, the CDR3 covers 17 amino acids. Just the 51-base CDR3 DNA is kept, in frame starting at base 1. TCRbeta CDR3 regions were amplified from genomic DNA using the immunoSEQ Assay, a bias-controlled multiplex PCR. On the authors' methods: Within the assay, amplification of reference gene primers was used to estimate how many nucleated cells each sample contained. Sequence reads were collapsed and filtered to measure the absolute abundance of every unique TCRbeta CDR3 rearrangement. For each sample, productive Simpson clonality was calculated by taking the square root of Simpson's diversity index across productive rearrangements. In its TCRdb copy, this immuneACCESS table keeps in-frame sequences only and misses some clones. Where compared with another copy, unresolved V genes explain less than half of these, and the others have no known cause. V and J calls plus clone size are reproduced from that table; the DNA served to infer D and trimming. The sample table contains a few hundred thousand clones; only one count was recorded for more than 70% of them. Over 2% of the sample comes from the top ten.

The TCR was taken from a woman in her forties or fifties with acute or convalescent COVID-19. The chain uses TRBV7-2 and TRBJ2-1, and the D gene may be TRBD2, 6 bases matching. Source material: peripheral blood. This receptor carries the CDR3 CASSSRGTPSSYNEQFF. The nucleotide sequence reads TGTGCCAGCAGCAGCCGCGGGACTCCCAGCTCCTACAATGAGCAGTTCTTC.